This entry lists 23 T cell receptor beta chains sequenced from one sample in a study of human T cells and chemical hapten exposure. TCRdb re-called the RACE reads through MiXCR, storing one row per CDR3 protein. The profile shows 56,000 or so distinct CDR3 sequences, roughly 10% of them singletons. Described time point: pre-sensitization, week 0. Treatment of the sample: therapeutic diphenylcyclopropenone sensitization with weekly scalp DPC. Total RNA came from unfractionated whole blood. Sample: whole blood, taken in connection with sensitization to the hapten diphenylcyclopropenone (DPC). The receptors shown here come from a woman aged 30 to 39 with alopecia areata. Some clones in this sample may be carry-over from other donors' samples.

This clonotype was observed a handful of times. This chain uses TRBV2 with TRBJ1-5; TRBD1 matches at 7 bases. The J segment lost 6 bases and the V segment lost 6 bases, leaving 8 bases of the junction unmatched. The CDR3 spans 14 residues. Germline lookup yields CDR1 SNHLY and CDR2 FYNNEI. The chain's CDR3 is CASRGRQGVQPQHF. CDR3 bases: TGTGCCAGCAGGGGCCGACAGGGCGTTCAGCCCCAGCATTTT.

The chain recombines TRBV5-1 with TRBJ1-6; unclear D gene. The V gene lost 4 bases and the J gene lost 8 bases, with 16 bases spanning the gap. The germline CDR1 and CDR2 sequences are SGHRS and YFSETQ. CDR3 length: 15 residues. This CDR3 is CASSPEPGNHSPLHF. The CDR3 DNA reads as TGCGCCAGCAGCCCCGAACCGGGTAACCATTCACCCCTCCACTTT.

The chain joins TRBV6-5 to TRBJ1-6; 7 bases align to TRBD1. CDR1 is MNHEY and CDR2 is SVGAGI in the germline V gene. V lost 2 bases to trimming and J lost 8 bases; unmatched junction nucleotides: 9. The CDR3 is 16 amino acids. CDR3 DNA: TGTGCCAGCAGTTACCAATGGACAGGACGTTATTCACCCCTCCACTTT. This codes for CASSYQWTGRYSPLHF.

The chain carries TRBV3-1 and TRBJ1-3; 7 bases fit TRBD1. Germline V CDR1 and CDR2: LGHDT, YNNKEL (reference sequence). The ends lost 2 bases at V and 4 bases at J; junction bases unmatched: 5. The CDR3 is 15 amino acids. CDR3 region: CASSQPTGNGNTIYF. The CDR3 coding sequence is TGTGCCAGCAGCCAACCGACAGGGAACGGAAACACCATATATTTT.

This clonotype was recorded a few times. V and J are TRBV4-2 and TRBJ2-2; tentatively, D is TRBD1 (7 bases). The germline V and J ends were trimmed by 4 bases and 5 bases, with 14 bases remaining between them. Germline-derived CDR1 and CDR2 are LGHNA and YNFKEQ. This CDR3 region has 15 residues. The chain's CDR3 is CASSLRGRGTGELFF. CDR3 in DNA: TGTGCCAGCAGCCTTAGGGGGCGGGGAACCGGGGAGCTGTTTTTT.

Remarks on this clonotype: Because it lacks the conserved phenylalanine or tryptophan at the end, this CDR3 is likely a read error. The gene calls are TRBV20-1 and TRBJ1-6, with D uncertain. V was pared by 1 base and J by 10 bases, with 2 bases between. Per germline, CDR1 DFQATT and CDR2 SNEGSKA (reference sequence). This CDR3 spans 10 amino acids. This chain's CDR3 is CSARGSPLHL. CDR3 DNA sequence: TGCAGTGCTAGAGGGTCACCCCTCCACTTG.

This rearrangement joins TRBV6-5 to TRBJ2-1; either TRBD1 or TRBD2 may fit D (5 bases each). Germline loops: CDR1 MNHEY, CDR2 SVGAGI. The CDR3 covers 14 residues. The ends were cut back, 6 bases at V and 6 bases at J, with 15 bases in the middle. The CDR3 is CASRPGPACNEQFF. The CDR3 DNA reads as TGTGCCAGCAGGCCGGGACCAGCATGCAATGAGCAGTTCTTC.

J is TRBJ2-2 and V is TRBV4-2; possibly TRBD2 for D (5 bases). Between the trimmed V and J ends, which lost 4 bases and 4 bases, there was a span of 13 bases. The CDR3 has 15 residues. Germline-derived CDR1 and CDR2 are LGHNA and YNFKEQ. CDR3: CASSPSTTATGELFF. The CDR3 DNA sequence: TGTGCCAGCAGCCCGTCGACTACCGCCACCGGGGAGCTGTTTTTT.

The rearrangement uses TRBV2 and TRBJ1-1, with 7 bases lining up with TRBD1. Looked up from germline, CDR1 is SNHLY and CDR2 is FYNNEI. The CDR3 extends over 15 amino acids. Unmatched junction bases numbered 5, after V lost 3 bases and J lost 1 base. CDR3 coding DNA: TGTGCCAGCAGTGAGGGATACAGGGGGAACACTGAAGCTTTCTTT. Residues: CASSEGYRGNTEAFF.

This clonotype was seen once. The rearrangement joins TRBV7-2 to TRBJ2-5; 12 nucleotides match TRBD2. V shed 5 bases, J shed 1 base, and the junction held 5 bases outside the gene matches. Germline-derived CDR1 and CDR2 are SGHTA and FQGNSA. The CDR3 sequence is 16 residues long. The CDR3 loop reads CASSETSGGIQETQYF. CDR3 in DNA: TGTGCCAGCAGCGAAACTAGCGGGGGGATCCAAGAGACCCAGTACTTC.

The V gene is TRBV29-1, the J gene TRBJ2-3; D might be TRBD1 (8 bases). Per the germline V gene, CDR1 is SQVTM and CDR2 is ANQGSEA. V lost 5 bases and J 4 bases, leaving 13 bases between the germline ends. The CDR3 is 13 residues long. As DNA, the CDR3 is TGCAGCGTTACTACAGGGGGGGCAGATACGCAGTATTTT. Protein product: CSVTTGGADTQYF.

This clonotype came up many times. The V call is TRBV29-1, the J call TRBJ2-2, with no clear D. V was trimmed by 0 bases and J by 6 bases, leaving 5 bases between them. The CDR3 is 12 residues long. Germline CDR1 and CDR2: SQVTM and ANQGSEA. The CDR3 sequence: CSVEDWSGELFF. DNA of the CDR3: TGCAGCGTTGAAGATTGGTCCGGGGAGCTGTTTTTT.

This clonotype was recorded many times. The chain recombines TRBV20-1 with TRBJ1-1; TRBD1 aligns across 7 bases. The germline gives CDR1 DFQATT, CDR2 SNEGSKA (reference sequence). Unmatched junction bases numbered 12, after V lost 5 bases and J lost 3 bases. The CDR3 loop spans 15 amino acids. This CDR3 reads CSAPDQGVGDTEAFF. The CDR3 region has the DNA TGCAGTGCTCCTGATCAGGGGGTAGGGGACACTGAAGCTTTCTTT.

This clonotype has only a few counts. This chain uses TRBV28 with TRBJ2-3, with 10 bases identical to TRBD1. Trimming cost V 6 bases and J 6 bases; bases outside gene matches: 9. The germline CDR1 and CDR2 sequences are MDHEN and SYDVKM. The CDR3 loop spans 15 amino acids. CDR3 amino acids: CASRPGQGHHDTQYF. The CDR3 DNA reads as TGTGCCAGCAGACCGGGACAGGGGCACCATGATACGCAGTATTTT.

The CDR3 coding sequence is TGTGCCAGCAGCCAAGAAGTAGTCCCAGGGCCTACGCAGTATTTT. The encoded protein is CASSQEVVPGPTQYF. The chain is built from TRBV4-2 and TRBJ2-3; a possible D gene is TRBD1 (5 bases). CDR1 and CDR2 (germline): LGHNA, YNFKEQ. The CDR3 has 15 amino acids. V was cut by 0 bases and J by 8 bases, with 15 bases left in between.

J is TRBJ2-1 and V is TRBV5-4; 13 positions agree with TRBD2. The CDR3 extends over 16 amino acids. Germline CDR1 reads SGHNT; CDR2 reads YYREEE (reference sequence). V shed 3 bases and J 4 bases; nucleotides not matched to a gene: 4. CDR3 DNA sequence: TGTGCCAGCAGCTGGGGGACTAGCGGGGAATACAATGAGCAGTTCTTC. This translates into CASSWGTSGEYNEQFF.

This clonotype showed up just a few times. V gene TRBV30 combines with J gene TRBJ2-7, with 7 bases lining up with TRBD2. The V gene's germline CDR1 is GTSNPN and CDR2 SVGIG (reference sequence). The trim removed 1 base at V and 3 bases at J, leaving 3 bases unmatched. The CDR3 is 13 amino acids. CDR3 amino acids: CAWSAGGFYEQYF. The CDR3 region has the DNA TGTGCCTGGAGTGCGGGGGGTTTCTACGAGCAGTACTTC.

A few counts support this clonotype. The chain carries TRBV20-1 and TRBJ2-3; 7 nucleotides agree with TRBD1. Germline V gene sequence: CDR1 DFQATT, CDR2 SNEGSKA (reference sequence). CDR3 size: 16 residues. J gave up 2 bases and V 6 bases, and 14 bases lay outside the gene matches. The chain's CDR3 is CSATPDRGRNTDTQYF. The CDR3 DNA sequence: TGCAGTGCCACTCCCGATAGGGGGCGGAACACAGATACGCAGTATTTT.

This clonotype was counted many times. The J gene is TRBJ1-4, the V gene TRBV28, with D perhaps matching TRBD1 (6 bases). The CDR3 is 14 amino acids. In germline, CDR1 is MDHEN, CDR2 SYDVKM. With 7 bases removed from V and 4 bases from J, the gap between germline ends came to 13 bases. CDR3 in amino acids: CASKGQRYNEKLFF. CDR3 bases: TGTGCCAGCAAAGGACAGCGATATAATGAAAAACTGTTTTTT.

In this sample, this clonotype turned up a few times. The CDR3 nucleotides read TGTGCCAGCAGCGCACAGGACTTTTCACCCCTCCACTTT. Residues: CASSAQDFSPLHF. The J gene is TRBJ1-6, the V gene TRBV9; weak D call: TRBD1 (5 bases). CDR1 is SGDLS, CDR2 YYNGEE, per germline. Trimming pared 3 bases from V and 9 bases from J, leaving 10 bases between. There are 13 residues in the CDR3.

This chain joins TRBV5-1 and TRBJ2-3; D uncertain. V gave up 0 bases and J gave up 4 bases, with 9 bases separating them. CDR1 is SGHRS and CDR2 is YFSETQ in the germline V gene. The CDR3 runs 14 residues. The CDR3 DNA reads TGCGCCAGCAGCTTGGCCCCCGGGCCAGATACGCAGTATTTT. It specifies CASSLAPGPDTQYF.

The rearrangement uses TRBV12-3 or TRBV12-4 and TRBJ2-5; maybe TRBD1 (5 bases). The V and J ends lost 1 base and 4 bases respectively, with 7 bases between them. The CDR3 is 13 amino acids. The CDR3 is CASSLGTRETQYF. The CDR3 DNA reads as TGTGCCAGCAGTTTAGGGACAAGAGAGACCCAGTACTTC.

The gene calls are TRBV10-3 and TRBJ2-3; 7 nucleotides align to TRBD1. Trimming removed 4 bases from V and 0 bases from J; junction bases left unmatched: 7. CDR3 length: 16 residues. CDR1 is ENHRY and CDR2 is SYGVKD in the germline V gene. The CDR3 nucleotides read TGTGCCATCAGTGGGTTTACAGGGGCGAGCACAGATACGCAGTATTTT. The encoded protein is CAISGFTGASTDTQYF.